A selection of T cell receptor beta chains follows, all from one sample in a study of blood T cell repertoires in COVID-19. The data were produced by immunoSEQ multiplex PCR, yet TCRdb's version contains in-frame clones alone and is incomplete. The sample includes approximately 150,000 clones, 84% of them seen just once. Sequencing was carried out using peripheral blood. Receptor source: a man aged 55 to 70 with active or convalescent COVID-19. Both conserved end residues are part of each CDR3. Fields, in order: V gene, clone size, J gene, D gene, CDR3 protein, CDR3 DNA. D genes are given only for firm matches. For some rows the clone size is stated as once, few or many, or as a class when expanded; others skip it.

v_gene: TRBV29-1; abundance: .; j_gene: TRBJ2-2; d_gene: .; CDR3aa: CSVAFAGKNTGELFF; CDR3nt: TGCAGCGTTGCTTTTGCGGGAAAGAACACCGGGGAGCTGTTTTTT
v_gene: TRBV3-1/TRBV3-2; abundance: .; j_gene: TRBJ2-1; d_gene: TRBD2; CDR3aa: CASSLGGGPYNEQFF; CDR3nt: TGTGCCAGCAGCCTCGGCGGGGGACCCTACAATGAGCAGTTCTTC
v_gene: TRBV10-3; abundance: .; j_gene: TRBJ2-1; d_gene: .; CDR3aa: CAISADLGNEQFF; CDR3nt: TGTGCCATCAGCGCGGACTTGGGCAATGAGCAGTTCTTC
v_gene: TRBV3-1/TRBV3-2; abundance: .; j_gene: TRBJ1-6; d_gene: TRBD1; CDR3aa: CASSQGDRGSPLHF; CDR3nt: TGTGCCAGCAGCCAAGGGGACAGGGGCTCACCCCTCCACTTT
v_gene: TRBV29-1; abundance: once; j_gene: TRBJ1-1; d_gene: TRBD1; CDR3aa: CSVAQGAEAFF; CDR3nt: TGCAGCGTTGCCCAGGGGGCAGAAGCTTTCTTT
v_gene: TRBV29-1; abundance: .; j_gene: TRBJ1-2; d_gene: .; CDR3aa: CSVVPQGIQDGYTF; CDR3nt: TGCAGCGTTGTTCCACAGGGTATCCAAGATGGCTACACCTTC
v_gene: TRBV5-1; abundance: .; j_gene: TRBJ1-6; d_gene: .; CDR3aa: CASSLSWGGENSPLHF; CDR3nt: TGCGCCAGCAGCTTGTCCTGGGGGGGAGAGAATTCACCCCTCCACTTT
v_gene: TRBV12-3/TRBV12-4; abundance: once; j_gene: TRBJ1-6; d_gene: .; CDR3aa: CASSLPGFSPLHF; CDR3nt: TGTGCCAGCAGTTTACCAGGGTTTTCACCCCTCCACTTT
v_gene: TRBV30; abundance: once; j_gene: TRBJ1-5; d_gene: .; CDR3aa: CAWSSGVQTGQPQHF; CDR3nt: TGTGCCTGGAGTTCTGGGGTACAGACAGGTCAGCCCCAGCATTTT
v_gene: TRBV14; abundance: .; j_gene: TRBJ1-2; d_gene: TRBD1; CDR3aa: CASSIPGGSGYTF; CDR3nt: TGTGCCAGCAGCATTCCAGGGGGCTCGGGCTACACCTTC
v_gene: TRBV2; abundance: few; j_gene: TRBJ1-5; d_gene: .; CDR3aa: CASRRVINQPQHF; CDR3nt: TGTGCCAGCAGGAGGGTAATCAATCAGCCCCAGCATTTT
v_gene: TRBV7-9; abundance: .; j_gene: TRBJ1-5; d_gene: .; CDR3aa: CASSLGGQFHQPQHF; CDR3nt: TGTGCCAGCAGCTTAGGCGGACAGTTCCATCAGCCCCAGCATTTT
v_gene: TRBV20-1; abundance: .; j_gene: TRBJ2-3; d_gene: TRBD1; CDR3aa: CSGTGEKGAYF; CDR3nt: TGCAGTGGGACAGGGGAGAAGGGGGCGTATTTT
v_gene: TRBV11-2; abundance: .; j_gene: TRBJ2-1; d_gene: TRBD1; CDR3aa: CASSANRGYNEQFF; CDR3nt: TGTGCCAGCAGCGCAAACAGGGGCTACAATGAGCAGTTCTTC
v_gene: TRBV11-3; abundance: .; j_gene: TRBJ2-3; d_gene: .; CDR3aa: CASSFSAGTDTQYF; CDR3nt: TGTGCCAGCAGCTTTTCAGCGGGCACAGATACGCAGTATTTT
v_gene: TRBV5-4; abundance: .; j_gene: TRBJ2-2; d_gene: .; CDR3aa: CASSLVGQGTTGELFF; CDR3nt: TGTGCCAGCAGCTTGGTGGGTCAGGGTACCACCGGGGAGCTGTTTTTT
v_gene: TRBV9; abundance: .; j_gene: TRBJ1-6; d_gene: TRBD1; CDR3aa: CASSVGGGGQGRNSPLHF; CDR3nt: TGTGCCAGCAGCGTAGGAGGCGGGGGACAGGGGAGAAATTCACCCCTCCACTTT
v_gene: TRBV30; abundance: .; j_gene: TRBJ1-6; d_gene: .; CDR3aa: CAWKAGDSPLHF; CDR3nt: TGTGCCTGGAAGGCAGGGGATTCACCCCTCCACTTT
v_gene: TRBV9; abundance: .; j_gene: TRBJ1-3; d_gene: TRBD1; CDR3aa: CASSVFPGGTGVSDTIYF; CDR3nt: TGTGCCAGCAGCGTATTCCCAGGAGGGACAGGGGTTTCAGACACCATATATTTT
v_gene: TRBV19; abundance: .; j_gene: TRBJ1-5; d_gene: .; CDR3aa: CASNNKGLYSNQPQHF; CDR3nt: TGTGCCAGCAACAATAAGGGACTTTATAGCAATCAGCCCCAGCATTTT
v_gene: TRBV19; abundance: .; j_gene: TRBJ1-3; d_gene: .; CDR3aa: CASIVGGATGNTIYF; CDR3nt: TGTGCCAGTATCGTCGGGGGAGCTACTGGAAACACCATATATTTT
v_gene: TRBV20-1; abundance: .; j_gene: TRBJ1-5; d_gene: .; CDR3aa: CSASEGGAYSNQPQHF; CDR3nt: TGCAGTGCTAGTGAGGGAGGGGCCTATAGCAATCAGCCCCAGCATTTT
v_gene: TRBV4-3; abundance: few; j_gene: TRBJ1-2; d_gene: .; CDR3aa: CASSQEWDSGGYTF; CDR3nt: TGCGCCAGCAGCCAAGAGTGGGACTCTGGGGGCTACACCTTC
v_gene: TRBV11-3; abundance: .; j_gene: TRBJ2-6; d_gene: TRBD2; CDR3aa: CASSLNSGAPSGANVLTF; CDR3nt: TGTGCCAGCAGCTTGAACAGCGGGGCTCCCTCTGGGGCCAACGTCCTGACTTTC
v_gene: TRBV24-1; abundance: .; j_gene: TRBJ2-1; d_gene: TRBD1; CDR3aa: CATRETGTGQNEQFF; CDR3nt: TGTGCCACCAGAGAGACAGGGACAGGGCAAAATGAGCAGTTCTTC
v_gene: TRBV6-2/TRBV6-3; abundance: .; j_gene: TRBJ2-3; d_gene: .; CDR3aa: CASSYSHREMTDTQYF; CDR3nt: TGTGCCAGCAGTTACTCACACAGGGAAATGACAGATACGCAGTATTTT
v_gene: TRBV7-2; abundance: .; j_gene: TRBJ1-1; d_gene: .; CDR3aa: CASTRNQNTEAFF; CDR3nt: TGTGCCAGCACCAGAAACCAGAACACTGAAGCTTTCTTT
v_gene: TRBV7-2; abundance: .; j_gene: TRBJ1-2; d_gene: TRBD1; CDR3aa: CASSLNFRTGAHGYTF; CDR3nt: TGTGCCAGCAGCTTAAATTTCCGGACAGGGGCACATGGCTACACCTTC
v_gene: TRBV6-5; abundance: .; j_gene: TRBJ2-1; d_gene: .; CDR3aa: CASSYSWAGYNEQFF; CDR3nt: TGTGCCAGCAGTTACTCATGGGCGGGCTACAATGAGCAGTTCTTC
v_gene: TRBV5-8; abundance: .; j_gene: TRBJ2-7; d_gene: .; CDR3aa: CASSFRDNYEQYF; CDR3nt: TGTGCCAGCAGCTTCAGGGATAACTACGAGCAGTACTTC
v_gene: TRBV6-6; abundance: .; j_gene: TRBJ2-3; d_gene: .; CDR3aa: CASTRTRDTQYF; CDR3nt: TGTGCCAGCACCCGTACGCGGGATACGCAGTATTTT
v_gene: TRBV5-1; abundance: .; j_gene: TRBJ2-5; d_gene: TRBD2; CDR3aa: CASSPLGGGMVETQYF; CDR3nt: TGCGCCAGCAGCCCGCTCGGCGGGGGGATGGTAGAGACCCAGTACTTC
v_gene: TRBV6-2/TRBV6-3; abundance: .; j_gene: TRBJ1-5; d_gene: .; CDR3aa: CASSSPGRQPQHF; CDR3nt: TGTGCCAGCAGCTCCCCCGGGAGACAGCCCCAGCATTTT
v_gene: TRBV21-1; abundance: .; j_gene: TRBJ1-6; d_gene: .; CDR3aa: CASSINEGQYNSPLHF; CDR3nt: TGTGCCAGCAGCATAAACGAGGGACAATATAATTCACCCCTCCACTTT
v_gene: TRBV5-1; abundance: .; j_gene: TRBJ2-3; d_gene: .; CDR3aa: CASSLGGEDTQYF; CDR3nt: TGCGCCAGCAGCTTGGGCGGGGAAGATACGCAGTATTTT
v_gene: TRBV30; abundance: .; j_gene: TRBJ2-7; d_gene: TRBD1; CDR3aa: CAWSVSAGGLGNEQYF; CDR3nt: TGTGCCTGGAGTGTATCGGCAGGGGGCTTGGGAAACGAGCAGTACTTC
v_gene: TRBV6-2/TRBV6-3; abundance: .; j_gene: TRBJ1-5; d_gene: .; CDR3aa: CASSNLVADLNQPQHF; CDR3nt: TGTGCCAGCAGCAATTTAGTAGCGGACCTGAATCAGCCCCAGCATTTT
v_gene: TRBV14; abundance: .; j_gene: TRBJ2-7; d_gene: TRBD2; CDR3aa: CASSQTTKLAGPQEQYF; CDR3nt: TGTGCCAGCAGCCAGACTACGAAACTAGCGGGGCCGCAGGAGCAGTACTTC
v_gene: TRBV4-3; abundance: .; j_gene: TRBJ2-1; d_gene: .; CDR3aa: CASSQDVGFGYNEQFF; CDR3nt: TGCGCCAGCAGCCAAGATGTCGGGTTTGGCTACAATGAGCAGTTCTTC
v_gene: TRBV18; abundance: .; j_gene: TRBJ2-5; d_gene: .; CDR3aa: CASSPSPSFSARETQYF; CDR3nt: TGTGCCAGCTCACCAAGCCCCTCTTTTAGCGCCAGGGAGACCCAGTACTTC
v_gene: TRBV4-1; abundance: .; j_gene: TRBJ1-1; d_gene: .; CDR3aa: CASSQDIWNTEAFF; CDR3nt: TGCGCCAGCAGCCAAGATATCTGGAACACTGAAGCTTTCTTT
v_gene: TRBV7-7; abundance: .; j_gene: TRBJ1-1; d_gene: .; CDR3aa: CASSPRQVSNTEAFF; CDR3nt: TGTGCCAGCAGCCCCAGACAGGTATCGAACACTGAAGCTTTCTTT
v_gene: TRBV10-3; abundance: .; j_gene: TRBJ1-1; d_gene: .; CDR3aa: CAITEGLVTEAFF; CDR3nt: TGTGCCATCACGGAGGGATTAGTCACTGAAGCTTTCTTT
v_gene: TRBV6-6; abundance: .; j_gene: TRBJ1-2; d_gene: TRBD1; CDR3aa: CASNQQGAYGYTF; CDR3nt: TGTGCCAGCAATCAACAGGGGGCCTATGGCTACACCTTC
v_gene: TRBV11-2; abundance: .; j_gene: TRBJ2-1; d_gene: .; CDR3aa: CASSLVAGSNEQFF; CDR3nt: TGTGCCAGCAGCTTAGTGGCGGGGTCCAATGAGCAGTTCTTC
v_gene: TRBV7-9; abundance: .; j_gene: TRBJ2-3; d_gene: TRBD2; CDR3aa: CASSGAGYSADTQYF; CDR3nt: TGTGCCAGCAGCGGAGCGGGGTATAGCGCAGATACGCAGTATTTT
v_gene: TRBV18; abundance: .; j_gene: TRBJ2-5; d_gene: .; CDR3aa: CASSDGLGQETQYF; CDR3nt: TGTGCCAGCTCAGACGGACTGGGGCAAGAGACCCAGTACTTC
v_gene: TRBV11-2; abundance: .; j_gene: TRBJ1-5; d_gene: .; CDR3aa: CASSLSQNQPQHF; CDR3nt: TGTGCCAGCAGCTTAAGCCAAAATCAGCCCCAGCATTTT